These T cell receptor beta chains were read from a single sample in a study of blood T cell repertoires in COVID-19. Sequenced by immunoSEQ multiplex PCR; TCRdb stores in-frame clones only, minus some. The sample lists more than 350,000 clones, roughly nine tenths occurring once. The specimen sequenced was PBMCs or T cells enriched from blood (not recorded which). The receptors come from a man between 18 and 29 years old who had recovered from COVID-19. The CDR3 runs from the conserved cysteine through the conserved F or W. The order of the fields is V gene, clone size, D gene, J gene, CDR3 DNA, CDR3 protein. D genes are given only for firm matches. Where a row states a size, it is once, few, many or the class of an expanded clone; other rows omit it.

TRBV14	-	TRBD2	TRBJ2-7	TGTGCCAGCAGCCAAGTCTCGGGAGGACCCTACGAGCAGTACTTC	CASSQVSGGPYEQYF
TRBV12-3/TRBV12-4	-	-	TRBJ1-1	TGTGCCAGCAGATTCTCCCCGGGAACTGAAGCTTTCTTT	CASRFSPGTEAFF
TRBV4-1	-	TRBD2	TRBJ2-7	TGCGCCAGCAGCCAAGCGCGGGGGGTCTACGAGCAGTACTTC	CASSQARGVYEQYF
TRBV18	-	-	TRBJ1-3	TGTGCCAGCTCACCCGGAGACGTCTCTGGAAACACCATATATTTT	CASSPGDVSGNTIYF
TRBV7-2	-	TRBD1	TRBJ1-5	TGTGCCAGCAGCATCGACAGGGGGAATCAGCCCCAGCATTTT	CASSIDRGNQPQHF
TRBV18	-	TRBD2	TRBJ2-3	TGTGCCAGCTCCGTTCGGCTAGCGGGGGAACGGGGTACGCAGTATTTT	CASSVRLAGERGTQYF
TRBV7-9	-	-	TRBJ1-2	TGTGCCAGTAGTCGGGACTCATCTTTGCGTGGCTACACCTTC	CASSRDSSLRGYTF
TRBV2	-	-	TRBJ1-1	TGTGCCAGCAGCGCCCCCCGGGAAACGAACACTGAAGCTTTCTTT	CASSAPRETNTEAFF
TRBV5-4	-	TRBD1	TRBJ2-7	TGTGCCAGCAGCTTAGGACAGGGAGTCGAGCAGTACTTC	CASSLGQGVEQYF
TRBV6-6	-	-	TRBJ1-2	TGTGCCAGCAGTCCAGGGACTCATGGCTACACCTTC	CASSPGTHGYTF
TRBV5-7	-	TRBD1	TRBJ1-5	TGTGCCAGCAGCTCAGACAGGGCTAGCAATCAGCCCCAGCATTTT	CASSSDRASNQPQHF
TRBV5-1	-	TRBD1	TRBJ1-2	TGCGCCAGCAGCGTACGACAGGGACTGTATGGCTACACCTTC	CASSVRQGLYGYTF
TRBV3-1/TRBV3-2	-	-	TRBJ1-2	TGTGCCAGCAGCCAAGATACTCTTAACTATGGCTACACCTTC	CASSQDTLNYGYTF
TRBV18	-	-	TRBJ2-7	TGTGCCAGCTCATGGGGCCAATACGAGCAGTACTTC	CASSWGQYEQYF
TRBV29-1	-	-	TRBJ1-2	TGCAGCGTTGGTCCGACAGGTACCCATGGCTACACCTTC	CSVGPTGTHGYTF
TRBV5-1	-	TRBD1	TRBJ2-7	TGCGCCAGCAGCTTGGAAGGGGACAGGGGCGACGAGCAGTACTTC	CASSLEGDRGDEQYF
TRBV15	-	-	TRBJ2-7	TGTGCCACCAGCAGAGATGACAGGTTCTACTACGAGCAGTACTTC	CATSRDDRFYYEQYF
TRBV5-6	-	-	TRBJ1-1	TGTGCCAGCAGCTCAACTCAGAGACGGAGGATGAACACTGAAGCTTTCTTT	CASSSTQRRRMNTEAFF
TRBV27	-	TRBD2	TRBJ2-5	TGTGCCAGCAGTGTCCTTAGCGGGCAAGAGACCCAGTACTTC	CASSVLSGQETQYF
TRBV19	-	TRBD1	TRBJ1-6	TGTGCCACCAACCCACAGGGGAATTCACCCCTCCACTTT	CATNPQGNSPLHF
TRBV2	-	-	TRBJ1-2	TGTGCCAGCGGACTGGGCTATGGCTACACCTTC	CASGLGYGYTF
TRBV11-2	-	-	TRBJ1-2	TGTGCCAGCAGCTTAGTTGTCATGACTTCGAGGGACACCTTC	CASSLVVMTSRDTF
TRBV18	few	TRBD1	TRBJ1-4	TGTGCCAGCTCACCACGACAGGGAGATGAAAAACTGTTTTTT	CASSPRQGDEKLFF
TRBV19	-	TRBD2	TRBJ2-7	TGTGCCAGTAGTATCCCGGGAGGGCCGACCGACTACGAGCAGTACTTC	CASSIPGGPTDYEQYF
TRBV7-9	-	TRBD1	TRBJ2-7	TGTGCCAGCAGCTTTCCCTCTTCCGGGACAGGGGAAAAGCAGTACTTC	CASSFPSSGTGEKQYF
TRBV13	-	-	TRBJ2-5	TGTGCCAGCAGCTTAATACAGGATGAGACCCAGTACTTC	CASSLIQDETQYF
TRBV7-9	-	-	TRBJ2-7	TGTGCCAGCAGCTTCTCTGACGAGCAGTACTTC	CASSFSDEQYF
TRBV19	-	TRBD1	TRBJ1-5	TGTGCCAGTAGTGAGGGGACAGCTAATCAGCCCCAGCATTTT	CASSEGTANQPQHF
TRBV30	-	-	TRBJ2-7	TGTGCCTGGAGCGCGGGACTCATGGGCCACGAGCAGTACTTC	CAWSAGLMGHEQYF
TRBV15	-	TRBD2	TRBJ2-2	TGTGCCACCAGCAGAGAAGCGGGAAACACCGGGGAGCTGTTTTTT	CATSREAGNTGELFF
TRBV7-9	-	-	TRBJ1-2	TGTGCCAGCAGCCCGACAGAGACCTATGGCTACACCTTC	CASSPTETYGYTF
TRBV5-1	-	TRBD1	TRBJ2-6	TGCGCCAGCAGCTCCGGACAGGGACTGGGGGCCAACGTCCTGACTTTC	CASSSGQGLGANVLTF
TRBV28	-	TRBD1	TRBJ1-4	TGTGCCAGCAGTTTAAGAGGGACAGGGGAGGATGAAAAACTGTTTTTT	CASSLRGTGEDEKLFF
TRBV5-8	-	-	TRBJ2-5	TGTGCCAGCAGCTTGGGCGGAGTCGTGGGAGAGACCCAGTACTTC	CASSLGGVVGETQYF
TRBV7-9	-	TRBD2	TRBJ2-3	TGTGCCAGCAGCTCAAAGCGGGGGAGCACAGATACGCAGTATTTT	CASSSKRGSTDTQYF
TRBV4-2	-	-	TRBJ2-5	TGTGCCAGCAGCTCGCAGGGCCAAGAGACCCAGTACTTC	CASSSQGQETQYF
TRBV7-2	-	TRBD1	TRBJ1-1	TGTGCCAGCAGCATTGACAGGGCTAGAGAAGCTTTCTTT	CASSIDRAREAFF
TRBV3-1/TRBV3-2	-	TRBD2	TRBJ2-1	TGTGCCAGCAGCCGGGGGACTAGCGAGTGGAATGAGCAGTTCTTC	CASSRGTSEWNEQFF
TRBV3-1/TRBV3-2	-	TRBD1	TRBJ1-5	TGTGCCAGCAGCCAGACAGGGACCAATCAGCCCCAGCATTTT	CASSQTGTNQPQHF
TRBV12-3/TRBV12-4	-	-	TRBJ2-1	TGTGCCAGCAGTTTTCGGGACAAGCAGTTCTTC	CASSFRDKQFF
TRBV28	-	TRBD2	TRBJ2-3	TGTGCCAGCAGCCTAGCGGGAGGAAGCACAGATACGCAGTATTTT	CASSLAGGSTDTQYF
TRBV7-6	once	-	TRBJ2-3	TGTGCCAGCAGCTTCGCTAGGGGGAGCAGGAATACGCAGTATTTT	CASSFARGSRNTQYF
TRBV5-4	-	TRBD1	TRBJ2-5	TGTGCCAGCAGCTTGCTAGCGGACAGGGGAGAGACCCAGTACTTC	CASSLLADRGETQYF
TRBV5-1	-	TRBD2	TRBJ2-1	TGCGCCAGCAGCTTAGGTCCTAGCGGGACCAACAATGAGCAGTTCTTC	CASSLGPSGTNNEQFF
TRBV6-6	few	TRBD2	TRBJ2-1	TGTGCCAGCAGTCGAGGACTAGCGGCGAGCTCCTACAATGAGCAGTTCTTC	CASSRGLAASSYNEQFF
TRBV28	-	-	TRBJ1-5	TGTGCCAGCAATCCCCCGGGCAATCAGCCCCAGCATTTT	CASNPPGNQPQHF
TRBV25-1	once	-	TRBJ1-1	TGTGCCAGCAGTGAACCCGGGAGGGGCACTGAAGCTTTCTTT	CASSEPGRGTEAFF
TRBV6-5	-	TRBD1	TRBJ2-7	TGTGCCAGCAGTTACTCCAGGACAGGGGGTTCGTACGAGCAGTACTTC	CASSYSRTGGSYEQYF
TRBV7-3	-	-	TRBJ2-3	TGTGCCAGCAGCTTAGGGGCGCGGGGCACTAGCACAGATACGCAGTATTTT	CASSLGARGTSTDTQYF
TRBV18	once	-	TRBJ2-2	TGTGCCAGCTCGCCTAGTCCGGGGGCCGGGGAGCTGTTTTTT	CASSPSPGAGELFF
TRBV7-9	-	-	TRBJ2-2	TGTGCCAGCAACTTCCTAGCCCTCGGGGAGCTGTTTTTT	CASNFLALGELFF
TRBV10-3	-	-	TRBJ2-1	TGTGCCATCAGTGATATTCGCGGTGAGCAGTTCTTC	CAISDIRGEQFF
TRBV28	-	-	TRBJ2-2	TGTGCCAGCAGTTTTTCAGGGGTGAACACCGGGGAGCTGTTTTTT	CASSFSGVNTGELFF
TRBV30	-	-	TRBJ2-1	TGTGCCTGGAGGGGAGGCTGGATTGACAATGAGCAGTTCTTC	CAWRGGWIDNEQFF
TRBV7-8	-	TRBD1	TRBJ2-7	TGTGCCAGCAGCTTGAGGGGGCAAAAATCCTACGAGCAGTACTTC	CASSLRGQKSYEQYF